The 17 T cell receptor beta chains below were found in one sample sequenced in a study of cytomegalovirus exposure and HLA in healthy donors. Profiling relied on immunoSEQ multiplex PCR, and the TCRdb table lists in-frame clones only, not all of them. The repertoire holds approximately 160,000 clones, with roughly 80% as singletons. The sample taken for sequencing was PBMCs. The receptors shown here come from a man younger than 40 in good health and CMV-seropositive.

The chain joins TRBV18 to TRBJ1-1; D is unclear. V was trimmed by 2 bases and J by 7 bases, leaving 14 bases between them. CDR3 size: 14 residues. Germline CDR1 reads KGHSH; CDR2 reads LQKENI. The CDR3 is CASSPGGTRIEAFF. The CDR3 DNA follows: TGTGCCAGCTCACCAGGAGGCACCCGGATTGAAGCTTTCTTT. Full variable domain (remainder filled in from reference TRBV18 and TRBJ1-1): NAGVMQNPRHLVRRRGQEARLRCSPMKGHSHVYWYRQLPEEGLKFMVYLQKENIIDESGMPKERFSAEFPKEGPSILRIQQVVRGDSAAYFCASSPGGTRIEAFFGQGTRLTVV.

The chain uses TRBV18 and TRBJ1-1, with 8 bases that match TRBD1. This CDR3 comprises 15 residues. V shed 3 bases and J 5 bases; nucleotides not matched to a gene: 8. Germline CDR1 and CDR2: KGHSH and LQKENI. The CDR3 region is CASSPPAGGGTEAFF. For the CDR3, the DNA is TGTGCCAGCTCACCGCCCGCAGGGGGCGGGACTGAAGCTTTCTTT.

The rearrangement uses TRBV19 and TRBJ2-1, with TRBD2 matching over 7 bases. Germline CDR1 is LNHDA and CDR2 is SQIVND (reference sequence). The trim removed 2 bases at V and 1 base at J, leaving 5 bases unmatched. The CDR3 totals 16 residues. The CDR3 sequence is CASSITLAVSYNEQFF. In DNA form, the CDR3 reads TGTGCCAGTAGTATAACTCTAGCGGTTTCCTACAATGAGCAGTTCTTC.

The rearrangement uses TRBV15 and TRBJ1-5; 9 bases fit TRBD1. The CDR3 is 14 residues long. The trim removed 4 bases at V and 6 bases at J, leaving 4 bases unmatched. Germline lookup yields CDR1 LNHNV and CDR2 YYDKDF (reference sequence). CDR3 nucleotide sequence: TGTGCCACCAGCATTCACAGGGGGCCTCAGCCCCAGCATTTT. Translating gives CATSIHRGPQPQHF.

This clone was picked up one time. The chain couples TRBV5-4 to TRBJ2-1; a weak D match, TRBD1 (7 bases). The CDR3 runs 13 residues. Germline values: CDR1 SGHNT, CDR2 YYREEE (reference sequence). Trimming removed 3 bases at V and 8 bases at J, with 12 bases between. This CDR3 is CASSSGRGDEQFF. CDR3 in DNA: TGTGCCAGCAGCTCGGGCAGGGGGGATGAGCAGTTCTTC.

This clone appeared many times. The genes are TRBV19 and TRBJ2-1; possibly TRBD2 for D (5 bases). The CDR3 covers 14 residues. The V end lost 3 bases, the J end lost 7 bases, and 13 bases lay between the germline ends. Looked up from germline, CDR1 is LNHDA and CDR2 is SQIVND (reference sequence). In DNA, the CDR3 is TGTGCCAGTAGTATCCGGGGTATGGAGAATGAGCAGTTCTTC. Protein sequence: CASSIRGMENEQFF.

This chain connects TRBV6-1 to TRBJ1-2; possible D gene TRBD1, 5 bases. The CDR3 totals 13 residues. Trimming pared 5 bases from V and 0 bases from J, leaving 7 bases between. Per the germline V gene, CDR1 is MNHNS and CDR2 is SASEGT. The CDR3 bases are TGTGCCAGCAGTTGGGACTCTAACTATGGCTACACCTTC. Protein: CASSWDSNYGYTF.

The chain combines TRBV27 with TRBJ1-3, with TRBD1 as a possible D gene (5 bases). The germline V gene has CDR1 MNHEY and CDR2 SMNVEV (reference sequence). V lost 4 bases to trimming and J lost 4 bases, with 11 bases between them. The CDR3 length is 14 residues. CDR3 protein: CASSYGASGNTIYF. The CDR3 nucleotides read TGTGCCAGCAGTTATGGGGCTTCAGGAAACACCATATATTTT.

This clone has only one observation. The gene calls are TRBV2 and TRBJ2-3; possible D gene TRBD2, 5 bases. CDR1 is SNHLY and CDR2 is FYNNEI in the germline V gene. Trimming took 8 bases from V and 2 from J, leaving 14 bases between them. This CDR3 region has 14 residues. The CDR3 protein is CASPNGVFTDTQYF. CDR3 nucleotides: TGTGCCAGCCCCAACGGGGTTTTCACAGATACGCAGTATTTT.

The V and J genes are TRBV30 and TRBJ2-5, with D possibly TRBD1 on 5 matching bases. This CDR3 contains 21 residues. The V gene's germline CDR1 is GTSNPN and CDR2 SVGIG (reference sequence). V was shortened by 2 bases and J by 2 bases, with 33 bases between the two germline ends. For the CDR3, the DNA is TGTGCCTGGAGTCTGAGAGGTGACAGTCGCGTCTTAGAAGTATTACAAGAGACCCAGTACTTC. Amino acids: CAWSLRGDSRVLEVLQETQYF.

Only one count was recorded for this clone. CDR3 DNA sequence: TGTGCCAGCAGTTACTCGACGGAGCGGCCCCAGCATTTT. Its translation: CASSYSTERPQHF. The chain carries TRBV6-5 and TRBJ1-5; no clear D. The CDR3 covers 13 residues. Trimming took 0 bases from V and 9 from J, leaving 9 bases between them. The germline V gene has CDR1 MNHEY and CDR2 SVGAGI.

The chain joins TRBV18 to TRBJ1-5, with D possibly being TRBD1 (5 bases). The CDR3 is 15 amino acids. Between the trimmed V and J ends, which lost 2 bases and 2 bases, there was a span of 10 bases. The germline gives CDR1 KGHSH, CDR2 LQKENI. This CDR3 is CASSPRGEGNQPQHF. The CDR3 DNA sequence: TGTGCCAGCTCACCAAGGGGCGAAGGCAATCAGCCCCAGCATTTT.

V usage is TRBV18 and J usage is TRBJ1-6; maybe TRBD1 (5 bases). From germline, CDR1 is KGHSH and CDR2 LQKENI. Trimming stripped 2 bases from V and 8 bases from J, with 13 bases between. The CDR3 covers 15 residues. CDR3 DNA sequence: TGTGCCAGCTCACCAATCCAAGGGGCGGATTCACCCCTCCACTTT. Translation: CASSPIQGADSPLHF.

The V call is TRBV18, the J call TRBJ2-3, with D possibly matching TRBD2 (6 bases). V shed 3 bases and J shed 2 bases, with 12 bases lying between them. CDR3 size: 15 residues. Germline V gene data show CDR1 as KGHSH and CDR2 as LQKENI. CDR3 in amino acids: CASSPLTSSTDTQYF. In DNA, the CDR3 is TGTGCCAGCTCACCCCTCACTAGCTCCACAGATACGCAGTATTTT.

The rearrangement joins TRBV5-1 to TRBJ1-1; D unclear. This CDR3 has 13 residues. Per germline, CDR1 SGHRS and CDR2 YFSETQ. The V and J ends lost 3 bases and 10 bases respectively, with 16 bases between them. The CDR3 nucleotides are TGCGCCAGCAGCTCGATGGGTGAGGGATCAGCTTTCTTT. Encoded protein: CASSSMGEGSAFF.

CDR3 protein: CASSPPDTTYEQYF. The CDR3 DNA is TGTGCCAGCTCACCACCCGATACAACCTACGAGCAGTACTTC. The chain uses TRBV18 and TRBJ2-7; no clear D. This CDR3 region has 14 residues. Trimming removed 0 bases from V and 2 bases from J, with 8 bases in between. Germline loops: CDR1 KGHSH, CDR2 LQKENI.

This chain connects TRBV9 to TRBJ2-7; 7 bases agree with TRBD2. V was pared by 6 bases and J by 0 bases, with 3 bases of the junction left unmatched. In germline, CDR1 is SGDLS, CDR2 YYNGEE. The CDR3 runs to 13 residues. The CDR3 sequence: CASNGGGSYEQYF. The DNA for the CDR3 is TGTGCCAGCAATGGGGGGGGCTCCTACGAGCAGTACTTC.